This is a list of T cell receptor beta chains from one sample in a study of blood T cell repertoires in COVID-19. Assay used: immunoSEQ multiplex PCR; TCRdb lists only in-frame clones, some missing. The table lists about 440,000 clones, 70% to 90% of them singletons. The sample comprised PBMCs or T cells enriched from blood (not recorded which). These receptors were taken from a woman aged 18 to 35 with acute COVID-19. The CDR3 runs from the conserved cysteine through the conserved F or W. The order of the fields is D gene, V gene, J gene, CDR3 DNA, CDR3 protein. A D gene is named only where the DNA matches it firmly.

NA	TRBV25-1	TRBJ1-6	TGTGCCAGCCTCCCGCGAGGTCCCGGACCCCTCCACTTT	CASLPRGPGPLHF
NA	TRBV7-2	TRBJ2-3	TGTGCCAGCAGCTTAAGTGGGAGCAGTGCAGATACGCAGTATTTT	CASSLSGSSADTQYF
NA	TRBV5-1	TRBJ2-7	TGCGCCAGCAGCTTGCTGAGCTCCTACGAGCAGTACTTC	CASSLLSSYEQYF
NA	TRBV29-1	TRBJ2-7	TGCGCCCTTAGACGAGGGGGCGAGCAGTACTTC	CALRRGGEQYF
NA	TRBV3-1/TRBV3-2	TRBJ1-5	TGTGCCAGCAGCCCTCGGGAGGGAGGGCCCCAGCATTTT	CASSPREGGPQHF
TRBD1	TRBV3-1/TRBV3-2	TRBJ1-1	TGTGCCAGCAGCCTGGGACAGATACACACTGAAGCTTTCTTT	CASSLGQIHTEAFF
TRBD2	TRBV18	TRBJ2-1	TGTGCCAGCTCACCACCCCCACGACTAGCGGGGGCCCTACTTGAGCAGTTCTTC	CASSPPPRLAGALLEQFF
NA	TRBV2	TRBJ2-1	TGTGCCAGCAGAGAGCGGGTCACAGGGCAGTTCTTC	CASRERVTGQFF
NA	TRBV28	TRBJ1-5	TGTGCCAGCAGCCGATTATATCCGGGGGGTGCCAATCAGCCCCAGCATTTT	CASSRLYPGGANQPQHF
NA	TRBV7-2	TRBJ2-7	TGTGCCAGCAGCTTAGATGATAGCGGAGAGGGGACCTACGAGCAGTACTTC	CASSLDDSGEGTYEQYF
TRBD1	TRBV5-1	TRBJ1-1	TGCGCCAGCAGCACCGGACAGGGTGACGCTTTCTTT	CASSTGQGDAFF
NA	TRBV13	TRBJ1-6	TGTGCCAGCAGCCAATACCGAACCCCGGTTGGGGCAGCAAATTCACCCCTCCACTTT	CASSQYRTPVGAANSPLHF
NA	TRBV4-3	TRBJ2-3	TGCGCCAGCAGCCGCCGACCCCCGGGAACAACTAGCACAGATACGCAGTATTTT	CASSRRPPGTTSTDTQYF
NA	TRBV2	TRBJ1-5	TGTGCCAGCAGTGGGTCAGCGGGAACCAATCAGCCCCAGCATTTT	CASSGSAGTNQPQHF
NA	TRBV9	TRBJ2-2	TGTGCCAGCAGCGTTCGGCGGGCCGGGGAGCTGTTTTTT	CASSVRRAGELFF
NA	TRBV21-1	TRBJ2-7	TGTGCCAGCAGCATGACAGGGATATACGAGCAGTACTTC	CASSMTGIYEQYF
NA	TRBV19	TRBJ1-5	TGTGCCAGTAGCAGTCGTATAACAACCGGATCAGGCCAGCCCCAGCATTTT	CASSSRITTGSGQPQHF
TRBD1	TRBV27	TRBJ1-5	TGTGCCAGCAGCCTAGGGACAGGCGGCCAGCCCCAGCATTTT	CASSLGTGGQPQHF
NA	TRBV11-1	TRBJ2-7	TGTGCCAGCAGCTCCGCCCGGGCGGGAGAGCAGTACTTC	CASSSARAGEQYF
TRBD2	TRBV10-2	TRBJ2-3	TGCGCCAGCATACAGGGAAGAGGACTAGCGGGGGGTGCTAGCACAGATACGCAGTATTTT	CASIQGRGLAGGASTDTQYF
TRBD2	TRBV4-2	TRBJ2-3	TGTGCCAGCAGCCAAGAGGCCCATGGAGCGGGGGGCACAGATACGCAGTATTTT	CASSQEAHGAGGTDTQYF
NA	TRBV4-3	TRBJ2-7	TGCGCCAGCAGCCAAGAAGAGGCTAGCGATTCCTACGAGCAGTACTTC	CASSQEEASDSYEQYF
TRBD1	TRBV3-1/TRBV3-2	TRBJ2-1	TGTGCCAGCAGCCGGGGACAGATCTCCTACAATGAGCAGTTCTTC	CASSRGQISYNEQFF
TRBD1	TRBV2	TRBJ1-1	TGTGCCAGCAGGCCGGGACAGTGGGACACTGAAGCTTTCTTT	CASRPGQWDTEAFF
NA	TRBV7-9	TRBJ2-1	TGTGCCAGCAGCTTAGCCCCAGTGTACGAGCAGTTCTTC	CASSLAPVYEQFF
NA	TRBV6-5	TRBJ1-1	TGTGCCAGCAGTTACACGGGGTGGGACACTGAAGCTTTCTTT	CASSYTGWDTEAFF
NA	TRBV5-6	TRBJ2-3	TGTGCCAGCAGCCAAGGAGGGGATACGCAGTATTTT	CASSQGGDTQYF
TRBD1	TRBV29-1	TRBJ1-1	TGCAGCGGTCAGACAGGGTTTCTGGCTTTCTTT	CSGQTGFLAFF
NA	TRBV2	TRBJ2-4	TGTGCCAGCGGCTTGGACAGCCTAGCCAAAAACATTCAGTACTTC	CASGLDSLAKNIQYF
NA	TRBV5-1	TRBJ1-5	TGCGCCAGCAGCTTGGTACCCGGGAGGCAGCCCCAGCATTTT	CASSLVPGRQPQHF